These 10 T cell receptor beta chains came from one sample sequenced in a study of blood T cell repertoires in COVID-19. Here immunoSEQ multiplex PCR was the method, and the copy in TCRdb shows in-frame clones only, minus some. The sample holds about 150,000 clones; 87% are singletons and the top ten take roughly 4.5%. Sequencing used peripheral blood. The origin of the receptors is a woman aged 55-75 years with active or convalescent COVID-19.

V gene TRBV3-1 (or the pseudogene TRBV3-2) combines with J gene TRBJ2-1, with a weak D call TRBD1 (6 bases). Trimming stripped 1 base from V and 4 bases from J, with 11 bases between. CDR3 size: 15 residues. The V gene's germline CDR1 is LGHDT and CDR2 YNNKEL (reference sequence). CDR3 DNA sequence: TGTGCCAGCAGCCAAGTACGGGACAAATACAATGAGCAGTTCTTC. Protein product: CASSQVRDKYNEQFF.

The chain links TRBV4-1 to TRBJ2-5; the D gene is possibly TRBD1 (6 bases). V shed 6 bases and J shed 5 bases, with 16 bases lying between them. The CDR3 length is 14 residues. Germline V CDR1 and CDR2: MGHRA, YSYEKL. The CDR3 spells CASRGTYSSETQYF. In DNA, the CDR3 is TGCGCCAGCAGAGGGACATATTCCTCTGAGACCCAGTACTTC.

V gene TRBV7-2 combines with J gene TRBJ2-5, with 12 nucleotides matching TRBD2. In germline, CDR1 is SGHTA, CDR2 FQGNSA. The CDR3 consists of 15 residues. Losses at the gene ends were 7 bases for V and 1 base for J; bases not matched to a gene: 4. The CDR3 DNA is TGTGCCAGCATCAGACTAGCGGGAGCCCAAGAGACCCAGTACTTC. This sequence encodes CASIRLAGAQETQYF.

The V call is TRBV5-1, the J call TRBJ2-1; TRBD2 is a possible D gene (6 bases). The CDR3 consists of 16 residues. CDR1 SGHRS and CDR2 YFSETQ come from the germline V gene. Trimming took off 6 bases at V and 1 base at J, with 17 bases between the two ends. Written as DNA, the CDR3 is TGCGCCAGCACCCGGACGGGGGTAGAGTCCTACAATGAGCAGTTCTTC. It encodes CASTRTGVESYNEQFF.

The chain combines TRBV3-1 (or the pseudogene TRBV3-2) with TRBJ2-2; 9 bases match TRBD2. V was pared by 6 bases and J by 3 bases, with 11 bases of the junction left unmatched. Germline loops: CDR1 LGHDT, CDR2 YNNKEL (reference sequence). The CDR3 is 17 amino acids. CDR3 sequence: CASSLPSGEGDTGELFF. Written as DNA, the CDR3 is TGTGCCAGCAGTCTCCCTAGCGGGGAGGGTGACACCGGGGAGCTGTTTTTT.

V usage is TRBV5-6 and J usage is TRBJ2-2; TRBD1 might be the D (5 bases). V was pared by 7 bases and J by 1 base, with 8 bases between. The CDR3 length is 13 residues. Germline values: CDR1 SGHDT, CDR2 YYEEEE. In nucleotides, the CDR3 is TGTGCCAGCGGCACAGGGAACACCGGGGAGCTGTTTTTT. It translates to CASGTGNTGELFF.

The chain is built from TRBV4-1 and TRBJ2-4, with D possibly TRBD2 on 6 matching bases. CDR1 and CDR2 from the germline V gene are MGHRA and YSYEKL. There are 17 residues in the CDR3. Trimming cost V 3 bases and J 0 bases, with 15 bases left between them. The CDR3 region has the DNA TGCGCCAGCAGCCAGCCCGGAGGGCCAATAGCCAAAAACATTCAGTACTTC. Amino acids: CASSQPGGPIAKNIQYF.

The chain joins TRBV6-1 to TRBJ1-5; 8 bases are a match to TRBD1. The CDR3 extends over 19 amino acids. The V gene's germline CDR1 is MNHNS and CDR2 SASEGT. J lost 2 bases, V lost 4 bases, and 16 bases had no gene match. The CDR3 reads CASSGDWTGRKLGNQPQHF. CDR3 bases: TGTGCCAGCAGTGGGGATTGGACAGGGCGCAAACTAGGCAATCAGCCCCAGCATTTT.

The CDR3 nucleotides are TGCAGCGTTGGTGCAGGGGGCTATGGCTACACCTTC. This encodes CSVGAGGYGYTF. The chain has TRBV29-1 and TRBJ1-2; 7 bases align to TRBD1. Unmatched junction bases numbered 3, after V lost 4 bases and J lost 4 bases. CDR1 and CDR2 from the germline V gene are SQVTM and ANQGSEA. The CDR3 spans 12 residues. The whole variable domain, remainder taken from reference TRBV29-1 and TRBJ1-2, is SAVISQKPSRDICQRGTSLTIQCQVDSQVTMMFWYRQQPGQSLTLIATANQGSEATYESGFVIDKFPISRPNLTFSTLTVSNMSPEDSSIYLCSVGAGGYGYTFGSGTRLTVV.

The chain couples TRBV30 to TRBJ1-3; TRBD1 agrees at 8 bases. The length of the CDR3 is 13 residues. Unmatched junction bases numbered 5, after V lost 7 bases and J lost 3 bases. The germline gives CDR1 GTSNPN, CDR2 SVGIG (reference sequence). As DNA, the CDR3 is TGTGCCTACGACAGGGGCGGTGGAAACACCATATATTTT. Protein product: CAYDRGGGNTIYF.